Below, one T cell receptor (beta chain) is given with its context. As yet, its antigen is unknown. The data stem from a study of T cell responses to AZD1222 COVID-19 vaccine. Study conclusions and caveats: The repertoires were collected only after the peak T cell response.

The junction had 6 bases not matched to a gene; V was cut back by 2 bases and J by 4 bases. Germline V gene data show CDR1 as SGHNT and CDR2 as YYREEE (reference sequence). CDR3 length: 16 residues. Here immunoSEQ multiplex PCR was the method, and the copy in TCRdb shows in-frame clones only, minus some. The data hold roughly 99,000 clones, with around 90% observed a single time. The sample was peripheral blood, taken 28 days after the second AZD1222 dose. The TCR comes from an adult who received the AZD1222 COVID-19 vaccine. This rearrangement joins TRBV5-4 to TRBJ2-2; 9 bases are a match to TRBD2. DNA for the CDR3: TGTGCCAGCAGCTTCGCGGGGGGGCTCAGCACCGGGGAGCTGTTTTTT. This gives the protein CASSFAGGLSTGELFF. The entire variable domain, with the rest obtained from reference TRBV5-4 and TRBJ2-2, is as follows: ETGVTQSPTHLIKTRGQQVTLRCSSQSGHNTVSWYQQALGQGPQFIFQYYREEENGRGNFPPRFSGLQFPNYSSELNVNALELDDSALYLCASSFAGGLSTGELFFGEGSRLTVL.